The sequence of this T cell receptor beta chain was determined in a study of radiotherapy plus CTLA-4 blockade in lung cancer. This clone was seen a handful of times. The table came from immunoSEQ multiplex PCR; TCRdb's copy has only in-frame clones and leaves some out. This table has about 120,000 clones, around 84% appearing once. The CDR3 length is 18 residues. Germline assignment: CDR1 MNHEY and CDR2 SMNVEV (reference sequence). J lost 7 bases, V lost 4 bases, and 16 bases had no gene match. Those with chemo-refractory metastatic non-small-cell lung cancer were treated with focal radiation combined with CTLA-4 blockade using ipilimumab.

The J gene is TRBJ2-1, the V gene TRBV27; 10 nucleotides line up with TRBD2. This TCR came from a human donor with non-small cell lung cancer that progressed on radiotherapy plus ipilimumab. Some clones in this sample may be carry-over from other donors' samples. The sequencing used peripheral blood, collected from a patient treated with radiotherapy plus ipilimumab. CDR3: CASSSRPPSGGARNEQFF. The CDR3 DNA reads TGTGCCAGCAGTTCCCGACCCCCAAGCGGGGGGGCCAGGAATGAGCAGTTCTTC.